This paragraph reports one TCR beta chain. Its antigen is as yet unknown. This sample is drawn from a study of cytomegalovirus exposure and HLA in healthy donors. Whole-study context: Researchers found that more than 70% of fewer than 450 genotyped donors fell within the Caucasian-associated ancestry cluster. The study, taken as a whole, reports: Earlier results showed most TCR beta V segments being productive about 87% or about 30% of the time. Because they were indistinguishable, some V segments, including TRBV6-2 and TRBV6-3, were excluded. Generally TCR sequences proved uncommon, though certain public TCRs appeared in numerous donors.

Primers for the PCR totalled 60 Vbeta and 13 Jbeta. Sequencing used immunoSEQ multiplex PCR; TCRdb keeps in-frame clones, though not all of them. Of more than 95,000 clones in the sample, around 80% are singletons; the top ten hold around 5%. This CDR3 is 14 amino acids long. Germline V lookup: CDR1 SNHLY, CDR2 FYNNEI. The trim removed 6 bases at V and 3 bases at J, leaving 5 bases unmatched. Material: PBMCs. The receptor's source is a young woman in good health and CMV-seropositive. The rearrangement links TRBV2 to TRBJ1-2; 9 bases align to TRBD1. CDR3 DNA sequence: TGTGCCAGCAGAAGACAGGGGGATGACTATGGCTACACCTTC. Its protein is CASRRQGDDYGYTF.